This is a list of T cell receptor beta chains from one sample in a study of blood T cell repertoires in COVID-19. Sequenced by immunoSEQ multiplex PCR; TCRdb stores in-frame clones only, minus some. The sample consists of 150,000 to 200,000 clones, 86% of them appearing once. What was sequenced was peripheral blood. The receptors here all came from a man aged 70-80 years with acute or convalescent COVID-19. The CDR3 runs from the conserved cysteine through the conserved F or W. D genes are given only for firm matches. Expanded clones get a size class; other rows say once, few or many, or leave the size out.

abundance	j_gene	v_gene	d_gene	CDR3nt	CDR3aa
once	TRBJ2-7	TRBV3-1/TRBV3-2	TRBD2	TGTGCCAGCAGCCAAGAATACAGCGGGGGTGGCGAGCAGTACTTC	CASSQEYSGGGEQYF
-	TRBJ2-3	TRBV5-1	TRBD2	TGCGCCAGCAGCCCTGGGACTAGCGGGGGCGAAGATACGCAGTATTTT	CASSPGTSGGEDTQYF
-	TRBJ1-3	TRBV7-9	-	TGTGCCAGCAGCTTAAACCAAGGAGCTACTGACACCATATATTTT	CASSLNQGATDTIYF
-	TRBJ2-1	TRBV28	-	TGTGCCAGCAGTTTAGGGTCGGGGAATGAGCAGTTCTTC	CASSLGSGNEQFF
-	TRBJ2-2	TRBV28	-	TGTGCCAGCAGTTTCTCCGACAGTAACACCGGGGAGCTGTTTTTT	CASSFSDSNTGELFF
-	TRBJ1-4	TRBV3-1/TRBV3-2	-	TGTGCCAGCAGCCAAGCAAACTCCGGAAGAGGAAAACTGTTTTTT	CASSQANSGRGKLFF
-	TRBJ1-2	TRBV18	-	TGTGCCAGCTCACCACTCGCACAGGACTATGGCTACACCTTC	CASSPLAQDYGYTF
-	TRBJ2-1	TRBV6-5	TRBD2	TGTGCCAGCAGTCTCAGCGGGACCTGGGGTGAGCAGTTCTTC	CASSLSGTWGEQFF
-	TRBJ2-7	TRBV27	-	TGTGCCAGCAGCACCATCTCCCGGACGGGGGATGCGGGGCAGTACTTC	CASSTISRTGDAGQYF
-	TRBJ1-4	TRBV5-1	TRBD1	TGCGCCAGCAGGATGGGAACAGGGGGTGAAAAACTGTTTTTT	CASRMGTGGEKLFF
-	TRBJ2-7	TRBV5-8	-	TGTGCCAGCAGCTTGGCCGGCGGAACCTACGAGCAGTACTTC	CASSLAGGTYEQYF
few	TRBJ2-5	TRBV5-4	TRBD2	TGTGCCAGCAGCTTGGCCCGCGGGGGGGCCTCGAGAGGGGAGACCCAGTACTTC	CASSLARGGASRGETQYF
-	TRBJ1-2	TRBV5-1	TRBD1	TGCGCCAGCAGCTTGGTGGCGGGACAGGGTATTCATGGCTACACCTTC	CASSLVAGQGIHGYTF
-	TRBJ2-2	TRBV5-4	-	TGTGCCAGCAGCCGTGACTATGCTACCGGGGAGCTGTTTTTT	CASSRDYATGELFF
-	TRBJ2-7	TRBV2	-	TGTGCCAGCAGCCGGCCAGGGGCCTACGCCTACGAGCAGTACTTC	CASSRPGAYAYEQYF
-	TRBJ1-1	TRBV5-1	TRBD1	TGCGCCAGCAGCCGGACAGGGGGCACTGAAGCTTTCTTT	CASSRTGGTEAFF
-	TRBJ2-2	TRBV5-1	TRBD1	TGCGCCAGCAGCGAAGGGACAGGGAACACCGGGGAGCTGTTTTTT	CASSEGTGNTGELFF
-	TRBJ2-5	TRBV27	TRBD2	TGTGCCAGCAGTTTGACTAGCGGGTACAGGGAGACCCAGTACTTC	CASSLTSGYRETQYF
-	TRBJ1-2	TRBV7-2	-	TGTGCCAGCAGCTTAGGGCCAGAAAACTATGGCTACACCTTC	CASSLGPENYGYTF
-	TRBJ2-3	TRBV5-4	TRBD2	TGTGCCAGCAGACAGACTAGCGGGGGAGATACGCAGTATTTT	CASRQTSGGDTQYF
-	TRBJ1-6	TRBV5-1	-	TGCGCCAGCAGCCAATACCGAGATAGTTCACCCCTCCACTTT	CASSQYRDSSPLHF
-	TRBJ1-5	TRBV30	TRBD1	TGTGCCTGGGCGACAGGGAATAGCAATCAGCCCCAGCATTTT	CAWATGNSNQPQHF
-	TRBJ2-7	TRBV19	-	TGTGCCAGTAGCCCAGGAACAGGAAGCTCCTACGAGCAGTACTTC	CASSPGTGSSYEQYF
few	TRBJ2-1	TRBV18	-	TGTGCCAGCTCACCACGGCGAGAGGATGAGCAGTTCTTC	CASSPRREDEQFF
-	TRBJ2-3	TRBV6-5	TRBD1	TGTGCCAGCACCCGGACAGGAGCAGATACGCAGTATTTT	CASTRTGADTQYF
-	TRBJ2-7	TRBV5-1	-	TGCGCCAGCAGCTTGGGGGGAGTCTCCTACGAGCAGTACTTC	CASSLGGVSYEQYF
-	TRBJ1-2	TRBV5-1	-	TGCGCCAGCTCCTCGACGGGACGGGGGGAGGGTGGCTACACCTTC	CASSSTGRGEGGYTF
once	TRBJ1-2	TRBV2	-	TGTGCCAGCGGGCAGAACTATGGCTACACCTTC	CASGQNYGYTF
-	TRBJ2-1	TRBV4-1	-	TGCGCCAGCAGCCAAGAAACCATAAACTATAAGAATGAGCAGTTCTTC	CASSQETINYKNEQFF
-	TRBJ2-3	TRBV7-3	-	TGTGCCAGCAGTGGGCCCCTCGGCGTTACGCAGTATTTT	CASSGPLGVTQYF
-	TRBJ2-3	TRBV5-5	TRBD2	TGTGCCAGCAGCCCGACTAGCTTGAGCACAGATACGCAGTATTTT	CASSPTSLSTDTQYF
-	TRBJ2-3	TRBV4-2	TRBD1	TGTGCCAGCAGCCTGGAGAGGGACAGAGCTCCAGATACGCAGTATTTT	CASSLERDRAPDTQYF
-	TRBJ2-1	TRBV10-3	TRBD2	TGTGCCATCAGTGAGCCGGGACTAGCGTACCACCGTGGGGGTGAGCAGTTCTTC	CAISEPGLAYHRGGEQFF
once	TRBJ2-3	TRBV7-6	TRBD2	TGTGCCAGCAGCCCTCAACCGGGGGGGGTCACAGATACGCAGTATTTT	CASSPQPGGVTDTQYF